Reported below is one T cell receptor (beta chain). The V gene end was trimmed by 0 bases and the J gene end by 4 bases; junction bases not matched to a gene: 4. This CDR3 has 15 residues. Per the germline V gene, CDR1 is MNHEY and CDR2 is SVGAGI. This entry comes from a study of T cell responses to AZD1222 COVID-19 vaccine. TCRdb's table, derived via immunoSEQ multiplex PCR, lists solely in-frame clones and lacks some. The sample has more than 120,000 clones, 85% to 95% seen once. The TCR comes from an adult in good health. The sequenced sample was peripheral blood, obtained on day 0 of AZD1222 vaccination. The chain uses TRBV6-5 and TRBJ1-2, with 8 bases matching TRBD1. The CDR3 region is CASSYSDRGGYGYTF. Written as DNA, the CDR3 is TGTGCCAGCAGTTACTCCGACAGGGGAGGCTATGGCTACACCTTC.